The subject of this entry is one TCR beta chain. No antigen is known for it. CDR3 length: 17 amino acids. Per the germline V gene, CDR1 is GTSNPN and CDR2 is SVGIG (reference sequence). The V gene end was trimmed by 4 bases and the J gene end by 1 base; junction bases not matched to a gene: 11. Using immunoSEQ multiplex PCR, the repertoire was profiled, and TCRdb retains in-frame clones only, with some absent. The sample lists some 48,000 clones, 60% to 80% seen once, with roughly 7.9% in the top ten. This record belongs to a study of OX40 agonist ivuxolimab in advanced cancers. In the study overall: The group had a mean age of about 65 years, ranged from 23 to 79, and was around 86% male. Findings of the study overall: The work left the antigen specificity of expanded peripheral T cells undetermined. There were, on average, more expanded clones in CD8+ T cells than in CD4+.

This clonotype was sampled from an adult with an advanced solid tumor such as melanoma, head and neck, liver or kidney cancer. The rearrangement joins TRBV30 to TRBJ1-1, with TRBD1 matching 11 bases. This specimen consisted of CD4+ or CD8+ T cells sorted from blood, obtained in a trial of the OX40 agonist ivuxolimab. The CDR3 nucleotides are TGTGCCTGGATTCCCGGCGGGACAGGGGGATGGAACACTGAAGCTTTCTTT. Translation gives CAWIPGGTGGWNTEAFF.